This is a list of T cell receptor beta chains from one sample in a study of cytomegalovirus exposure and HLA in healthy donors. Using immunoSEQ multiplex PCR, the repertoire was profiled, and TCRdb retains in-frame clones only, with some absent. In the table there are approximately 170,000 clones, around 77% of which are singletons. Material: PBMCs. Receptors were obtained from a woman aged 18-29 years in good health and CMV-seronegative. Both conserved end residues are trimmed from each CDR3.

j_call | cdr3_length | v_call | cdr3_aa
TRBJ2-5 | 12 | TRBV7-9 | ASSARDSQETQY
TRBJ2-1 | 11 | TRBV9 | ASSVESGGHQF
TRBJ2-4 | 15 | TRBV7-2 | ASSSGTRGRVRNIQY
TRBJ2-1 | 11 | TRBV15 | ATSGGGYNEQF
TRBJ1-2 | 14 | TRBV4-1 | ASSQGAGRSSYGYT
TRBJ2-3 | 12 | TRBV27 | ASGASGSTDTQY
TRBJ2-5 | 12 | TRBV5-1 | ASRSAGAQETQY
TRBJ2-5 | 11 | TRBV7-8 | ASSSGQQETQY
TRBJ2-5 | 13 | TRBV5-4 | ASSLGGTYSETQY
TRBJ2-1 | 15 | TRBV9 | ASSALGGADSYNEQF
TRBJ2-7 | 11 | TRBV11-3 | ASSSRQGYEQY
TRBJ1-2 | 10 | TRBV5-4 | ASSLTGVGYT
TRBJ1-2 | 16 | TRBV6-1 | ASSEMVRGGTSNYGYT
TRBJ2-2 | 14 | TRBV19 | ASSITGTGNTGELF
TRBJ2-2 | 12 | TRBV27 | ASSVDINTGELF